The T cell receptor beta chain described here comes from a study of Tregs in tolerant kidney transplant recipients. Profiled with immunoSEQ multiplex PCR; TCRdb holds only in-frame clones, not every one. The table lists about 240,000 clones, roughly 80% of them singletons, with roughly 0.67% in the top ten. Regarding the study as a whole: Validation in larger populations is needed because few patients were studied.

CD4+CD25+CD127- Tregs, CD4+CD25- non-Tregs, CD4 and CD8 cells were sorted. CDR1 is SGDLS, CDR2 YYNGEE, per germline. The CDR3 sequence is 16 residues long. Trimming at V came to 4 bases and at J to 0 bases, leaving 7 bases not matched to a gene. In the case of this clone: Its antigen is currently unknown.

The origin of this receptor is a human donor in good health. The gene calls are TRBV9 and TRBJ1-3; 7 positions match TRBD1. Sequencing was performed on CD4+ T cells from blood. CDR3 coding DNA: TGTGCCAGCAGCATACAGGGGCTCCTCTCTGGAAACACCATATATTTT. Its protein is CASSIQGLLSGNTIYF.